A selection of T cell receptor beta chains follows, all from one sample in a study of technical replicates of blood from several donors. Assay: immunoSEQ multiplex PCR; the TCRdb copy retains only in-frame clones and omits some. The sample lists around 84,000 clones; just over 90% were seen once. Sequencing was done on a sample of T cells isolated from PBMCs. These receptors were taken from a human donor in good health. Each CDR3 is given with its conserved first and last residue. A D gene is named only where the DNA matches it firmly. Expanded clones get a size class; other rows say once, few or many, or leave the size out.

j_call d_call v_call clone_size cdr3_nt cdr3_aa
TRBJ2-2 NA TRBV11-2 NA TGTGCCAGCAGCTTAAGTACTTGGGGGGAGCTGTTTTTT CASSLSTWGELFF
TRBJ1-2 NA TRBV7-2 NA TGTGCCAGCAGCTTAGACAGGCCATCAGGAGGCTACACCTTC CASSLDRPSGGYTF
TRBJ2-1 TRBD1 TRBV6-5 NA TGTGCCAGTCTACCGGGACAGGGGACGTTCAATGAGCAGTTCTTC CASLPGQGTFNEQFF
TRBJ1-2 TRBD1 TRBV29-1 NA TGCAGCGTTGAAGCAACAGGGGGCGCGCAGGGCTACACCTTC CSVEATGGAQGYTF
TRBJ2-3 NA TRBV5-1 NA TGCGCCAGCAGCTTGGGGGGCCCCACAGATACGCAGTATTTT CASSLGGPTDTQYF
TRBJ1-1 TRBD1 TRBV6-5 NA TGTGCCAGCAGCTACAGGGGTTCTGAAGCTTTCTTT CASSYRGSEAFF
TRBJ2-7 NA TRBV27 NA TGTGCCAGCAGTTCCAAGCCCTCCTACGAGCAGTACTTC CASSSKPSYEQYF
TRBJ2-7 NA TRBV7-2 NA TGTGCCAGCAGTCGCTCCTACGAGCAGTACTTC CASSRSYEQYF
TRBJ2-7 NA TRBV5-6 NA TGTGCCAGCAGCTTGGGAGGGAGCACCTACGAGCAGTACTTC CASSLGGSTYEQYF
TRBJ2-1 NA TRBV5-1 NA TGCGCCAGCAGCTTTCGGGGGAATGAGCAGTTCTTC CASSFRGNEQFF
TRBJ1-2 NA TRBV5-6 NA TGTGCCAGCAGCCCACCAAAAAAGGAGTATGGCTACACCTTC CASSPPKKEYGYTF
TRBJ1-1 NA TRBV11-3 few TGTGCCAGCAGCCCGCCCGGGAGTCTGAACACTGAAGCTTTCTTT CASSPPGSLNTEAFF
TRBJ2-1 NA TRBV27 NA TGTGCCAGCAGTTTATCCTCCGGAGAATCCTACAATGAGCAGTTCTTC CASSLSSGESYNEQFF
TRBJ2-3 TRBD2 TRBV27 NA TGTGCCAGCAGTTTACGAGCGGGAGGGCCCAGATTGAAAGATACGCAGTATTTT CASSLRAGGPRLKDTQYF
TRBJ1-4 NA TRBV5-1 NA TGCGCCAGCAGCTTGAGTTCAGCGGCTAATGAAAAACTGTTTTTT CASSLSSAANEKLFF
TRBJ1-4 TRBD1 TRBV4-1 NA TGCGCCAGCAGCCAAGACCGGACAGGAGGCGAAAAACTGTTTTTT CASSQDRTGGEKLFF
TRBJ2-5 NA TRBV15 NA TGTGCCACCAGCAGAGGGAATAGCTCTCCTCGTGGGGAGACCCAGTACTTC CATSRGNSSPRGETQYF
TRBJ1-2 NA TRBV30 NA TGTGCCTGGAGTGTTCCGGGGGGCTATGGCTACACCTTC CAWSVPGGYGYTF
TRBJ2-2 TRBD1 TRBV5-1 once TGCGCCAGCAGCGATGGACAGGGGGCAATCGGGGAGCTGTTTTTT CASSDGQGAIGELFF
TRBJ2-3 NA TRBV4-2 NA TGTGCCAGCAGCCAAGAGGGCCTAGATACGCAGTATTTT CASSQEGLDTQYF
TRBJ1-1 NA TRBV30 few TGTGCCTGGAGTCTGAGTGGCACTGAAGCTTTCTTT CAWSLSGTEAFF
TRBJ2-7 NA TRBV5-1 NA TGCGCCAGCAGCTTTGTCAGCGCCATAATCTACGAGCAGTACTTC CASSFVSAIIYEQYF
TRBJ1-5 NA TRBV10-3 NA TGTGCCATCAGTGAACAGGCAGGGCATAGCAATCAGCCCCAGCATTTT CAISEQAGHSNQPQHF